The 21 T cell receptor beta chains below come from one sample, sequenced in a study of CD8 T cells in Susac syndrome. Reverse transcription used about 0.45 to 1 ug RNA and random hexamers. TCRdb independently ran MiXCR on the immunoSEQ multiplex PCR reads; one entry per CDR3 protein. The sample records 200,000 to 250,000 distinct CDR3 sequences, approximately 95% being singletons. Source material: CD4+ T cells from PBMCs. The receptor set was obtained from a human donor with multiple sclerosis.

V gene TRBV4-1 combines with J gene TRBJ1-2, with TRBD1 matching over 8 bases. The CDR3 runs 15 residues. After removal of 2 bases from V and 5 bases from J, the junction contained 7 bases not matched to a gene. CDR1 and CDR2 (germline): MGHRA, YSYEKL. CDR3 coding DNA: TGCGCCAGCAGCCAACCGCAGGGGGCAAAGTATGGCTACACCTTC. It translates to CASSQPQGAKYGYTF.

The rearrangement links TRBV7-8 to TRBJ2-5; D is tentatively TRBD1 or TRBD2 (7 bases each). V was cut by 7 bases and J by 5 bases, with 14 bases left in between. This CDR3 region has 13 residues. Per the germline V gene, CDR1 is SGHVS and CDR2 is FQNEAQ. CDR3 sequence reads: CASTSGGGETQYF. The DNA of the CDR3 is TGTGCCAGCACCTCAGGGGGGGGCGAGACCCAGTACTTC. Looking up the rest from reference TRBV7-8 and TRBJ2-5 gives the full variable domain: GAGVSQSPRYKVAKRGQDVALRCDPISGHVSLFWYQQALGQGPEFLTYFQNEAQLDKSGLPSDRFFAERPEGSVSTLKIQRTQQEDSAVYLCASTSGGGETQYFGPGTRLLVL.

The chain recombines TRBV7-3 with TRBJ2-3; 8 positions agree with TRBD1. CDR3 length: 15 amino acids. V gave up 4 bases and J gave up 4 bases; unmatched junction bases: 7. The V gene's germline CDR1 is SGHTA and CDR2 FQGTGA. CDR3 amino acids: CASSSGGGYSDTQYF. The CDR3 region has the DNA TGTGCCAGCAGCTCAGGGGGCGGATATTCAGATACGCAGTATTTT.

The chain joins TRBV20-1 to TRBJ2-1; the D gene could be TRBD1 or TRBD2 (6 bases each). This CDR3 is built from 12 residues. Trimming took 6 bases from V and 6 from J, leaving 12 bases between them. Germline V gene lookup returns CDR1 DFQATT and CDR2 SNEGSKA (reference sequence). CDR3 DNA sequence: TGCAGTGCCCAAGAGGGGGGCAATGAGCAGTTCTTC. Encoded protein: CSAQEGGNEQFF.

The chain combines TRBV3-1 with TRBJ2-5, with 7 positions matching TRBD2. CDR1 and CDR2 (germline): LGHDT, YNNKEL (reference sequence). V was pared by 1 base and J by 7 bases, with 9 bases of the junction left unmatched. The CDR3 length is 15 residues. CDR3 protein: CASSQVQRGRGTQYF. In DNA form, the CDR3 reads TGTGCCAGCAGCCAAGTTCAGCGGGGTAGGGGGACCCAGTACTTC.

V is TRBV29-1 and J is TRBJ2-3, with D possibly being TRBD2 (5 bases). Germline V lookup: CDR1 SQVTM, CDR2 ANQGSEA. The CDR3 covers 13 residues. V shed 6 bases and J shed 0 bases, with 10 bases lying between them. This CDR3 is CSVGITSTDTQYF. For the CDR3, the DNA is TGCAGCGTCGGGATTACTAGCACAGATACGCAGTATTTT.

The rearrangement links TRBV20-1 to TRBJ2-5; a weak D match, TRBD1 (6 bases). This CDR3 spans 13 amino acids. V gave up 8 bases and J gave up 1 base, with 14 bases separating them. Germline V CDR1 and CDR2: DFQATT, SNEGSKA (reference sequence). CDR3: CSYYRVSQETQYF. Written as DNA, the CDR3 is TGCAGTTATTACAGGGTTTCCCAAGAGACCCAGTACTTC.

The chain joins TRBV5-6 to TRBJ2-7; D uncertain. This CDR3 spans 14 amino acids. Germline CDR1 is SGHDT and CDR2 is YYEEEE. V was pared by 5 bases and J by 3 bases, with 15 bases between. The CDR3 loop reads CASSTTGKDYEQYF. CDR3 bases: TGTGCCAGCAGTACAACCGGCAAAGACTACGAGCAGTACTTC.

A single count supports this clonotype. This chain links TRBV4-1 with TRBJ2-1; D unclear. The CDR3 runs to 14 residues. Per the germline V gene, CDR1 is MGHRA and CDR2 is YSYEKL. Trimming removed 4 bases from V and 5 bases from J, with 12 bases in between. CDR3 residues: CASSPRTTNNEQFF. As DNA, the CDR3 is TGCGCCAGCAGCCCCCGGACCACTAACAATGAGCAGTTCTTC.

The chain is built from TRBV20-1 and TRBJ1-4; TRBD1 agrees at 7 bases. Germline V lookup: CDR1 DFQATT, CDR2 SNEGSKA (reference sequence). The junction had 7 bases not matched to a gene; V was cut back by 5 bases and J by 7 bases. The CDR3 runs 13 residues. The CDR3 protein is CSALQGSGEKLFF. The CDR3 DNA reads TGCAGTGCTCTACAGGGGAGTGGTGAAAAACTGTTTTTT.

This chain connects TRBV19 to TRBJ1-1; D is unresolved. Germline V lookup: CDR1 LNHDA, CDR2 SQIVND (reference sequence). V lost 6 bases and J lost 2, with 10 bases in between. The CDR3 loop spans 13 amino acids. The CDR3 nucleotides are TGTGCCAGTAGAGGACTTATCAACACTGAAGCTTTCTTT. It yields the protein CASRGLINTEAFF. The full variable domain, completed using reference TRBV19 and TRBJ1-1, is DGGITQSPKYLFRKEGQNVTLSCEQNLNHDAMYWYRQDPGQGLRLIYYSQIVNDFQKGDIAEGYSVSREKKESFPLTVTSAQKNPTAFYLCASRGLINTEAFFGQGTRLTVV.

The chain combines TRBV6-5 with TRBJ2-3; 7 bases are a match to TRBD1. This CDR3 is 14 amino acids long. Losses at the gene ends were 7 bases for V and 5 bases for J; bases not matched to a gene: 9. CDR1 MNHEY and CDR2 SVGAGI come from the germline V gene. The CDR3 DNA reads TGTGCCAGCACCCCGACAGGGTCATTAGATACGCAGTATTTT. This codes for CASTPTGSLDTQYF.

The chain combines TRBV3-1 with TRBJ2-2; tentatively, D is TRBD1 (6 bases). The CDR3 length is 15 residues. Trimming took off 2 bases at V and 4 bases at J, with 11 bases between the two ends. From germline, CDR1 is LGHDT and CDR2 YNNKEL (reference sequence). CDR3 sequence (DNA): TGTGCCAGCAGCCAAAGACAGGCGACCACCGGGGAGCTGTTTTTT. Encoded protein: CASSQRQATTGELFF.

The rearrangement uses TRBV29-1 and TRBJ2-7, with TRBD2 identical over 11 bases. Per the germline V gene, CDR1 is SQVTM and CDR2 is ANQGSEA. The CDR3 consists of 14 residues. Trimming cost V 7 bases and J 3 bases; bases outside gene matches: 8. Here the CDR3 DNA reads TGCAGCGCCAAGAGACTAGCGGGGAACTACGAGCAGTACTTC. This translates into CSAKRLAGNYEQYF.

This clonotype was seen a single time. The chain uses TRBV20-1 and TRBJ2-7; 11 nucleotides agree with TRBD1. Germline CDR1 and CDR2: DFQATT and SNEGSKA (reference sequence). The junction had 3 bases not matched to a gene; V was cut back by 7 bases and J by 1 base. This CDR3 spans 13 amino acids. CDR3 residues: CSGGTGGSYEQYF. The CDR3 DNA sequence: TGCAGTGGGGGGACAGGGGGATCCTACGAGCAGTACTTC.

The chain carries TRBV5-1 and TRBJ2-5; D tentatively fits TRBD1 or TRBD2 (5 bases each). The CDR3 is made up of 15 amino acids. CDR1 and CDR2 from the germline V gene are SGHRS and YFSETQ. Trimming left V 4 bases short and J 2 bases short, with 15 bases between. The CDR3 loop reads CASSPNPGAQETQYF. In DNA form, the CDR3 reads TGCGCCAGCAGCCCAAATCCCGGGGCTCAAGAGACCCAGTACTTC.

The chain couples TRBV20-1 to TRBJ2-5; TRBD2 aligns across 13 bases. CDR1 is DFQATT, CDR2 SNEGSKA, per germline (reference sequence). The CDR3 covers 13 residues. CDR3 nucleotides: TGCAGCCTGGGACTAGCGGGGAGGGAGACCCAGTACTTC. It specifies CSLGLAGRETQYF.

The V and J genes are TRBV9 and TRBJ2-7, with unresolved D. CDR3 length equals 14 residues. Germline V gene sequence: CDR1 SGDLS, CDR2 YYNGEE. The V end was cut by 4 bases, the J end by 6 bases, with 17 bases between. CDR3 amino acids: CASSPPSKTGEQYF. CDR3 sequence (DNA): TGTGCCAGCAGCCCACCCTCCAAAACCGGCGAGCAGTACTTC.

The chain couples TRBV2 to TRBJ2-3; TRBD1 aligns across 7 bases. Germline V lookup: CDR1 SNHLY, CDR2 FYNNEI. The CDR3 is 14 residues long. J lost 1 base, V lost 8 bases, and 6 bases had no gene match. The DNA for the CDR3 is TGTGCCAGCCTCCGGGACAGTCGCACAGATACGCAGTATTTT. Amino acid sequence: CASLRDSRTDTQYF.

The table lists this clonotype with a count of one. CDR3 in amino acids: CSVGWGNQPQHF. Written as DNA, the CDR3 is TGCAGCGTGGGGTGGGGCAATCAGCCCCAGCATTTT. The chain carries TRBV29-1 and TRBJ1-5, with D unresolved. The CDR3 has 12 amino acids. V was pared by 6 bases and J by 2 bases, with 8 bases between. Germline V gene lookup returns CDR1 SQVTM and CDR2 ANQGSEA.

This chain uses TRBV12-3 or TRBV12-4 with TRBJ2-1; D unclear. This CDR3 is built from 13 residues. Between the trimmed V and J ends, which lost 4 bases and 9 bases, there was a span of 13 bases. The CDR3 protein is CASSSQRIGEQFF. In DNA form, the CDR3 reads TGTGCCAGCAGTTCGCAACGTATAGGTGAGCAGTTCTTC.